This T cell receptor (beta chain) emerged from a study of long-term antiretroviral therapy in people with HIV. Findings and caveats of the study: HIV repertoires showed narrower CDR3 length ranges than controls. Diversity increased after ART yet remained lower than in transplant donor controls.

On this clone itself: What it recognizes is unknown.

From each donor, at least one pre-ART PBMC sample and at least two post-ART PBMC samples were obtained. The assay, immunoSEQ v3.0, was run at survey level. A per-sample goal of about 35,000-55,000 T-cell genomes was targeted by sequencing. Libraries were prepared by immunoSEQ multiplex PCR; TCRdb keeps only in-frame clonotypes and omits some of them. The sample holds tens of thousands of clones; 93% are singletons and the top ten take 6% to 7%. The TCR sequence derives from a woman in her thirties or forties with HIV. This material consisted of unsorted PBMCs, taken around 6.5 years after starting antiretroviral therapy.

CDR3 nucleotide sequence: TGTGCCAGCAGCTTAGCGGCGGGCCCCGGGTGGAATGAGCAGTTCTTC. As protein: CASSLAAGPGWNEQFF. The chain joins TRBV7-2 to TRBJ2-1; TRBD2 might be the D (5 bases). This CDR3 is 16 amino acids long. Germline CDR1 SGHTA, CDR2 FQGNSA. Trimming cost V 0 bases and J 7 bases, with 16 bases left between them. Full variable domain (remainder filled in from reference TRBV7-2 and TRBJ2-1): GAGVSQSPSNKVTEKGKDVELRCDPISGHTALYWYRQSLGQGLEFLIYFQGNSAPDKSGLPSDRFSAERTGGSVSTLTIQRTQQEDSAVYLCASSLAAGPGWNEQFFGPGTRLTVL.